These T cell receptor beta chains were read from a single sample in a study of shared clonotypes between healthy human individuals. Clones were sequenced by immunoSEQ multiplex PCR, and TCRdb holds only the in-frame ones, with some missing. This table holds about 600,000 clones, about 95% found once. Sequenced material: naive CD8+ T cells sorted from blood. The receptors were gathered from a woman between 25 and 40 years old in good health. The CDR3 runs from the conserved cysteine through the conserved F or W. The order of the fields is D gene, V gene, clone size, J gene, CDR3 protein, CDR3 DNA. D genes are given only for firm matches. Only part of the rows carry a size: once, few, many, or a class if the clone is expanded.

D gene: -
V gene: TRBV5-6
clone size: -
J gene: TRBJ2-7
CDR3 protein: CASSEWDSDGQYF
CDR3 DNA: TGTGCCAGCAGCGAATGGGACTCGGACGGGCAGTACTTC

D gene: -
V gene: TRBV5-5
clone size: -
J gene: TRBJ2-2
CDR3 protein: CASSPEGLLTGELFF
CDR3 DNA: TGTGCCAGCAGCCCTGAAGGACTTCTCACCGGGGAGCTGTTTTTT

D gene: TRBD2
V gene: TRBV6-6
clone size: -
J gene: TRBJ2-2
CDR3 protein: CASSYPRDYMTGELFF
CDR3 DNA: TGTGCCAGCAGTTACCCCCGGGACTATATGACCGGGGAGCTGTTTTTT

D gene: TRBD1
V gene: TRBV7-9
clone size: -
J gene: TRBJ2-7
CDR3 protein: CASSKRDRPTYEQYF
CDR3 DNA: TGTGCCAGCAGCAAAAGGGACAGGCCGACGTACGAGCAGTACTTC

D gene: -
V gene: TRBV28
clone size: -
J gene: TRBJ1-1
CDR3 protein: CASSLFRDTTEAFF
CDR3 DNA: TGTGCCAGCAGTTTGTTTCGGGACACCACTGAAGCTTTCTTT

D gene: -
V gene: TRBV7-9
clone size: -
J gene: TRBJ2-1
CDR3 protein: CASSLGAEQFF
CDR3 DNA: TGTGCCAGCAGCTTGGGGGCAGAGCAGTTCTTC

D gene: TRBD2
V gene: TRBV28
clone size: once
J gene: TRBJ2-3
CDR3 protein: CASSLNPGTISPDTQYF
CDR3 DNA: TGTGCCAGCAGTCTCAATCCCGGGACTATTTCCCCAGATACGCAGTATTTT

D gene: -
V gene: TRBV4-1
clone size: -
J gene: TRBJ2-1
CDR3 protein: CASSQGRGHSYNEQFF
CDR3 DNA: TGCGCCAGCAGCCAAGGTCGGGGCCACTCCTACAATGAGCAGTTCTTC

D gene: -
V gene: TRBV27
clone size: -
J gene: TRBJ2-2
CDR3 protein: CASSPGPNGELFF
CDR3 DNA: TGTGCCAGCAGTCCCGGCCCCAACGGGGAGCTGTTTTTT

D gene: TRBD1
V gene: TRBV7-8
clone size: -
J gene: TRBJ1-2
CDR3 protein: CASSLDPSGGASGYTF
CDR3 DNA: TGTGCCAGCAGCTTAGATCCCTCAGGGGGCGCGTCCGGCTACACCTTC

D gene: -
V gene: TRBV12-5
clone size: -
J gene: TRBJ2-7
CDR3 protein: CASGYGGEQYF
CDR3 DNA: TGTGCTAGTGGTTACGGAGGCGAGCAGTACTTC

D gene: TRBD1
V gene: TRBV19
clone size: -
J gene: TRBJ1-5
CDR3 protein: CASSIGQGLSNQPQHF
CDR3 DNA: TGTGCCAGTAGTATCGGACAGGGTCTTAGCAATCAGCCCCAGCATTTT

D gene: -
V gene: TRBV7-8
clone size: -
J gene: TRBJ1-1
CDR3 protein: CASSFWPGTEAFF
CDR3 DNA: TGTGCCAGCAGCTTTTGGCCAGGTACTGAAGCTTTCTTT

D gene: -
V gene: TRBV29-1
clone size: -
J gene: TRBJ1-2
CDR3 protein: CSVDGLHPYGYTF
CDR3 DNA: TGCAGCGTTGACGGGCTCCACCCCTATGGCTACACCTTC

D gene: TRBD2
V gene: TRBV11-2
clone size: -
J gene: TRBJ2-7
CDR3 protein: CASSLSHLRGSGYEQYF
CDR3 DNA: TGTGCCAGCAGCTTATCCCATCTACGCGGGAGTGGCTACGAGCAGTACTTC

D gene: -
V gene: TRBV19
clone size: -
J gene: TRBJ2-7
CDR3 protein: CASSSGGEAYEQYF
CDR3 DNA: TGTGCCAGTAGTTCGGGCGGAGAGGCCTACGAGCAGTACTTC

D gene: TRBD2
V gene: TRBV5-1
clone size: -
J gene: TRBJ2-3
CDR3 protein: CASSLGGSRTDTQYF
CDR3 DNA: TGCGCCAGCAGCTTGGGCGGGAGCCGCACAGATACGCAGTATTTT

D gene: TRBD1
V gene: TRBV30
clone size: once
J gene: TRBJ2-7
CDR3 protein: CACSGSGTGTYEQYF
CDR3 DNA: TGTGCCTGTTCCGGTTCCGGGACAGGGACCTACGAGCAGTACTTC

D gene: -
V gene: TRBV19
clone size: -
J gene: TRBJ1-5
CDR3 protein: CASSTRTGYLQPQHF
CDR3 DNA: TGTGCCAGTAGTACCCGTACAGGGTACCTTCAGCCCCAGCATTTT

D gene: -
V gene: TRBV2
clone size: -
J gene: TRBJ2-7
CDR3 protein: CASSLPLPNEQYF
CDR3 DNA: TGTGCCAGCAGTCTCCCTTTGCCGAACGAGCAGTACTTC

D gene: -
V gene: TRBV6-6
clone size: -
J gene: TRBJ2-5
CDR3 protein: CASREVGPQETQYF
CDR3 DNA: TGTGCCAGCAGGGAGGTGGGGCCGCAAGAGACCCAGTACTTC

D gene: TRBD1
V gene: TRBV9
clone size: -
J gene: TRBJ1-2
CDR3 protein: CASEGGAHGYTF
CDR3 DNA: TGTGCCAGCGAAGGGGGCGCCCATGGCTACACCTTC

D gene: TRBD2
V gene: TRBV7-9
clone size: -
J gene: TRBJ2-1
CDR3 protein: CASRYASGRAANEQFF
CDR3 DNA: TGTGCCAGCAGATACGCGAGCGGGAGGGCAGCCAATGAGCAGTTCTTC

D gene: -
V gene: TRBV4-2
clone size: -
J gene: TRBJ2-7
CDR3 protein: CASSQARDAAYEQYF
CDR3 DNA: TGTGCCAGCAGCCAAGCCAGGGACGCCGCCTACGAGCAGTACTTC

D gene: -
V gene: TRBV5-6
clone size: -
J gene: TRBJ1-2
CDR3 protein: CASSLEVGYGYTF
CDR3 DNA: TGTGCCAGCAGCTTGGAAGTTGGGTATGGCTACACCTTC

D gene: -
V gene: TRBV11-1
clone size: -
J gene: TRBJ2-6
CDR3 protein: CASSSKPSGANVLTF
CDR3 DNA: TGTGCCAGCAGCTCGAAGCCCTCTGGGGCCAACGTCCTGACTTTC

D gene: TRBD2
V gene: TRBV28
clone size: -
J gene: TRBJ2-5
CDR3 protein: CASSQLAGEETQYF
CDR3 DNA: TGTGCCAGCAGCCAACTAGCGGGGGAAGAGACCCAGTACTTC

D gene: -
V gene: TRBV6-1
clone size: -
J gene: TRBJ1-1
CDR3 protein: CASSEAAGYTEAFF
CDR3 DNA: TGTGCCAGCAGTGAAGCGGCAGGGTACACTGAAGCTTTCTTT

D gene: TRBD2
V gene: TRBV28
clone size: once
J gene: TRBJ2-3
CDR3 protein: CASSLYAGGPTDTQYF
CDR3 DNA: TGTGCCAGCAGTTTATACGCGGGAGGGCCTACAGATACGCAGTATTTT